This TCR beta chain derives from a study of T cell responses to AZD1222 COVID-19 vaccine. Study results and caveats: Rises in breadth and depth of Spike-specific TCRs came after two AZD1222 doses. Among AZD1222 vaccinees, only 5 to 7 were seropositive at baseline.

Clones were sequenced by immunoSEQ multiplex PCR, and TCRdb holds only the in-frame ones, with some missing. The repertoire consists of more than 100,000 clones, with about nine tenths occurring once and the leading ten covering 2% to 3%. This clone was detected only once. Its antigen is undetermined. The material sequenced was peripheral blood, taken 28 days after the second AZD1222 dose. The TCR originated in an adult who received the AZD1222 COVID-19 vaccine.

CDR3 sequence reads: CASILLNTEAFF. CDR3 sequence (DNA): TGTGCCAGCATACTCCTGAACACTGAAGCTTTCTTT. The chain recombines TRBV6-5 with TRBJ1-1; D unresolved. The CDR3 runs 12 residues. CDR1 MNHEY and CDR2 SVGAGI come from the germline V gene. Trimming pared 7 bases from V and 0 bases from J, leaving 6 bases between.